A single sample is the source of the 2 T cell receptor beta chains below, sequenced in a study of blood T cell repertoires in COVID-19. The assay was immunoSEQ multiplex PCR, and TCRdb's table has in-frame clones only and misses some. The sample has about 160,000 clones, around 80% seen once. Sequencing input: PBMCs or T cells enriched from blood (not recorded which). The receptors were gathered from a woman aged 45-60 years who had recovered from COVID-19.

The V call is TRBV21-1, the J call TRBJ1-1. TRBV21-1 is an annotated pseudogene. This CDR3 has 16 residues. As DNA, the CDR3 is TGTGCCAGCAGCAGAAAAGACCGGGGGGTCGACACTGAAGCTTTCTTT. Residues: CASSRKDRGVDTEAFF.

The chain is built from TRBV7-2 and TRBJ2-4; a possible D gene is TRBD1 (6 bases). This CDR3 region has 15 residues. V dropped 5 bases and J dropped 0 bases, with 11 bases sitting between them. In germline, CDR1 is SGHTA, CDR2 FQGNSA. The CDR3 DNA follows: TGTGCCAGCAGCCCCAGGGGAATAGCCAAAAACATTCAGTACTTC. This gives the protein CASSPRGIAKNIQYF.